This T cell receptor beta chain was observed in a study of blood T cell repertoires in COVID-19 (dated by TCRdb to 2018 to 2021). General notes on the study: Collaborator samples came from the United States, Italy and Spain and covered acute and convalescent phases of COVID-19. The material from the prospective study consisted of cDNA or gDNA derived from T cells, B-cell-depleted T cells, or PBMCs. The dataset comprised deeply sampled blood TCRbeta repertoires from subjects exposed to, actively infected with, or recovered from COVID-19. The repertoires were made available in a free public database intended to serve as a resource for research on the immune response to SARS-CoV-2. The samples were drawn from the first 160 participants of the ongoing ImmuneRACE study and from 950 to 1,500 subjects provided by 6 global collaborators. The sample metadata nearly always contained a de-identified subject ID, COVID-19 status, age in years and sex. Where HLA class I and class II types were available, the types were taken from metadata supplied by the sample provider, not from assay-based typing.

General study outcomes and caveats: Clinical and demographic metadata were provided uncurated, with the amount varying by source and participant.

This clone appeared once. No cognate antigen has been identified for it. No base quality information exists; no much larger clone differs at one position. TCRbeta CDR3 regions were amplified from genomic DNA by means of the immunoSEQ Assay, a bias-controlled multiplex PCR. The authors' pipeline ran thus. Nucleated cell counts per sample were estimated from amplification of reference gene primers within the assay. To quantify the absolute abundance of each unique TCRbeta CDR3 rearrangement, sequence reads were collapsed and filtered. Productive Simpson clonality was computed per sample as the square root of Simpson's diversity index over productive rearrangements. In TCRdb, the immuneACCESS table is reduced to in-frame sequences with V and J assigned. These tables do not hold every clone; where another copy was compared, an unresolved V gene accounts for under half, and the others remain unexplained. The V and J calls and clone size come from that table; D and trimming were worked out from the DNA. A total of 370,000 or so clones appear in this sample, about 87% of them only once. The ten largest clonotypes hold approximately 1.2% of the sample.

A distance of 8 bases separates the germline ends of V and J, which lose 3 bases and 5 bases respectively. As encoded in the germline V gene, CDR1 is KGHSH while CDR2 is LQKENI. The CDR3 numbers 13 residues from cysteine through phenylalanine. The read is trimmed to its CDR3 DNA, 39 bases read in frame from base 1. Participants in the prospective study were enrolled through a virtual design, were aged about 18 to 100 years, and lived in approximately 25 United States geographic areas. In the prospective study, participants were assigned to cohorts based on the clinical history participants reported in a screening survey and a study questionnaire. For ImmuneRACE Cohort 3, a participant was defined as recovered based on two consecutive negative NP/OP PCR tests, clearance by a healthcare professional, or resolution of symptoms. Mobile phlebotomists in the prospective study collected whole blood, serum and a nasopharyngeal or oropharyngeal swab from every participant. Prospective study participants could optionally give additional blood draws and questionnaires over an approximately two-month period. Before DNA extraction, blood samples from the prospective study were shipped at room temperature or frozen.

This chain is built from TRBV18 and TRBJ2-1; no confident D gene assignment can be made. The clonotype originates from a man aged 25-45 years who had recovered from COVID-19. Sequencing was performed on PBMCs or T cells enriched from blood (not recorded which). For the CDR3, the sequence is CASSPRGDNEQFF. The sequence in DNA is TGTGCCAGCTCACCCAGAGGAGACAATGAGCAGTTCTTC.